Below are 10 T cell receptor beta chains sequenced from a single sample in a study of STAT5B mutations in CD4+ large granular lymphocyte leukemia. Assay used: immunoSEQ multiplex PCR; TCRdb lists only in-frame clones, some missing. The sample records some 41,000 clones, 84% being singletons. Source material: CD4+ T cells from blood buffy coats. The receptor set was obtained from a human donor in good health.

The CDR3 sequence: CASSQYETGLNTGELFF. The CDR3 DNA reads TGCGCCAGCAGCCAATACGAGACAGGGCTGAACACCGGGGAGCTGTTTTTT. This chain joins TRBV4-1 and TRBJ2-2, with 7 bases that match TRBD1. The trim removed 2 bases at V and 1 base at J, leaving 7 bases unmatched. The CDR3 has 17 residues. Germline loops: CDR1 MGHRA, CDR2 YSYEKL.

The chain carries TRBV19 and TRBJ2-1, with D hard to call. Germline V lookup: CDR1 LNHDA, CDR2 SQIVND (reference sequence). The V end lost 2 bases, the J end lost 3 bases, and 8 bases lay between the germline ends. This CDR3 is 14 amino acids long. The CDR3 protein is CASSINRLYNEQFF. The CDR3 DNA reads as TGTGCCAGTAGTATAAACAGACTCTACAATGAGCAGTTCTTC.

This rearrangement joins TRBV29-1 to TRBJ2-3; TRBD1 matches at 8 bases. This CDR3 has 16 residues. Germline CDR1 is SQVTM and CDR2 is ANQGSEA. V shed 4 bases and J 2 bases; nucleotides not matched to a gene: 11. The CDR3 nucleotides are TGCAGCGTTGTGCTCCACCGGACAGGGATCACAGATACGCAGTATTTT. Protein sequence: CSVVLHRTGITDTQYF.

In DNA, the CDR3 is TGTGCCAGCAGCTTAGTTCTCACAGGGGGCATTAGCCAAGAGACCCAGTACTTC. Its translation is CASSLVLTGGISQETQYF. The chain links TRBV7-2 to TRBJ2-5, with 9 bases aligning to TRBD1. With 1 base clipped from V and 1 base from J, the junction kept 10 bases outside the gene matches. CDR3 length: 18 residues. Germline CDR1 SGHTA, CDR2 FQGNSA.

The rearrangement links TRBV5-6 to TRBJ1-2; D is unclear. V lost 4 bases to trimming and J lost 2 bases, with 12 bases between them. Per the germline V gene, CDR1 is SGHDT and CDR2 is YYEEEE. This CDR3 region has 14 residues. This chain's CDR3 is CASSVLGVNYGYTF. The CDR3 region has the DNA TGTGCCAGCAGCGTATTGGGAGTGAACTATGGCTACACCTTC. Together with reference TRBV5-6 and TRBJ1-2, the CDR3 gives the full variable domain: DAGVTQSPTHLIKTRGQQVTLRCSPKSGHDTVSWYQQALGQGPQFIFQYYEEEERQRGNFPDRFSGHQFPNYSSELNVNALLLGDSALYLCASSVLGVNYGYTFGSGTRLTVV.

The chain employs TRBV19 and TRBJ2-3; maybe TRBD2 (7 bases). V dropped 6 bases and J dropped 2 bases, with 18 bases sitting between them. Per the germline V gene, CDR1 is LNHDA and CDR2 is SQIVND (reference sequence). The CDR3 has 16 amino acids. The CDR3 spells CASRRRPGGLTDTQYF. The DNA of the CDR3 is TGTGCCAGTAGAAGACGCCCCGGGGGGCTCACAGATACGCAGTATTTT.

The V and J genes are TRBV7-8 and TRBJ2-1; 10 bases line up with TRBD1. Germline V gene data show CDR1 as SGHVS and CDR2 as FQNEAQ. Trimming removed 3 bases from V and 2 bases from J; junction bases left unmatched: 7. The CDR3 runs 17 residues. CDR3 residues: CASSFSSTGGPYNEQFF. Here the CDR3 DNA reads TGTGCCAGCAGCTTTTCCTCGACAGGGGGCCCCTACAATGAGCAGTTCTTC.

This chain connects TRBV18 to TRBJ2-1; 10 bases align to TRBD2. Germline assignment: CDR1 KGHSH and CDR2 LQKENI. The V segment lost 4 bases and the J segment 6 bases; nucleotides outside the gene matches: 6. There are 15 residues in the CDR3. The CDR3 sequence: CASSLTSGLGNEQFF. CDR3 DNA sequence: TGTGCCAGCTCACTGACTAGCGGGTTAGGCAATGAGCAGTTCTTC.

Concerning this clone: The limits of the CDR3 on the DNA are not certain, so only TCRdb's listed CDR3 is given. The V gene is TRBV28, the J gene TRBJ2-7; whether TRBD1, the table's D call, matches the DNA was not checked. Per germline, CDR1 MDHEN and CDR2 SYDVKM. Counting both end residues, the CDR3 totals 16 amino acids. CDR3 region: CASSSSGQGAAYEQYF.

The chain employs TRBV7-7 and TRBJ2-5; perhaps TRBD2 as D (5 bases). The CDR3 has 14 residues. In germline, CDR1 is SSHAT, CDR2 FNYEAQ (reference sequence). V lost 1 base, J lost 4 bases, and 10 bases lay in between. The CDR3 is CASSLGASTETQYF. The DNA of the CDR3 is TGTGCCAGCAGCTTAGGGGCTAGCACAGAGACCCAGTACTTC.